Shown below are 23 T cell receptor beta chains from a single sample sequenced in a study of OX40 agonist ivuxolimab in advanced cancers. TCRdb's table, derived via immunoSEQ multiplex PCR, lists solely in-frame clones and lacks some. The data contain tens of thousands of clones, about 87% of them singletons. Specimen: CD4+ or CD8+ T cells sorted from blood, collected in a trial of the OX40 agonist ivuxolimab. The receptors stem from an adult with an advanced solid tumor such as melanoma, head and neck, liver or kidney cancer.

The rearrangement joins TRBV11-2 to TRBJ2-1, with D tentatively TRBD2 (7 bases). The V end was cut by 4 bases, the J end by 7 bases, with 17 bases between. Germline V CDR1 and CDR2: SGHAT, FQNNGV. The CDR3 runs 15 residues. As DNA, the CDR3 is TGTGCCAGCAGCTCGACGGCGGGGGCGCGGAATGAGCAGTTCTTC. Translating it yields CASSSTAGARNEQFF. Complete variable domain (other parts from reference TRBV11-2 and TRBJ2-1): EAGVAQSPRYKIIEKRQSVAFWCNPISGHATLYWYQQILGQGPKLLIQFQNNGVVDDSQLPKDRFSAERLKGVDSTLKIQPAKLEDSAVYLCASSSTAGARNEQFFGPGTRLTVL.

The rearrangement uses TRBV7-9 and TRBJ1-3; D is ambiguous. CDR1 and CDR2 from the germline V gene are SEHNR and FQNEAQ (reference sequence). V gave up 1 base and J gave up 0 bases, with 10 bases separating them. The CDR3 is made up of 16 amino acids. Written as DNA, the CDR3 is TGTGCCAGCAGCTTAGACCGTCCGAGCTCTGGAAACACCATATATTTT. Amino acids: CASSLDRPSSGNTIYF. Together with reference TRBV7-9 and TRBJ1-3, the CDR3 gives the full variable domain: DTGVSQNPRHKITKRGQNVTFRCDPISEHNRLYWYRQTLGQGPEFLTYFQNEAQLEKSRLLSDRFSAERPKGSFSTLEIQRTEQGDSAMYLCASSLDRPSSGNTIYFGEGSWLTVV.

CDR3: CASSKAAPSGSNTGELFF. The CDR3 coding sequence is TGTGCCAGCAGCAAAGCTGCGCCTAGCGGTTCGAACACCGGGGAGCTGTTTTTT. This rearrangement joins TRBV21-1 to TRBJ2-2; the D call of TRBD2 is as the table states it, not checked on the DNA. TRBV21-1 is deemed a pseudogene. The CDR3 is 18 amino acids.

The chain employs TRBV28 and TRBJ1-5, with TRBD1 matching over 7 bases. Trimming cost V 2 bases and J 1 base; bases outside gene matches: 17. The CDR3 loop spans 20 amino acids. Germline V CDR1 and CDR2: MDHEN, SYDVKM. The chain's CDR3 is CASSLVWDSLQGWSNQPQHF. The CDR3 DNA is TGTGCCAGCAGTTTAGTATGGGACAGTCTTCAAGGGTGGAGCAATCAGCCCCAGCATTTT.

The rearrangement links TRBV6-5 to TRBJ2-5; 8 nucleotides align to TRBD2. Germline trimming cut 5 bases from V and 5 bases from J; bases unmatched to any gene: 10. This CDR3 comprises 15 residues. From germline, CDR1 is MNHEY and CDR2 SVGAGI. The CDR3 bases are TGTGCCAGCAGTCCGGGGACGGGAGGGCACGAGACCCAGTACTTC. It codes for CASSPGTGGHETQYF.

The J gene is TRBJ2-7, the V gene TRBV7-9; D may correspond to TRBD1 or TRBD2 (5 bases each). CDR3 length: 14 amino acids. V lost 5 bases to trimming and J lost 0 bases, with 11 bases between them. Germline-derived CDR1 and CDR2 are SEHNR and FQNEAQ (reference sequence). The CDR3 DNA sequence: TGTGCCAGCAGCCGGGACGCAAGCTCCTACGAGCAGTACTTC. It translates to CASSRDASSYEQYF.

This clone was detected only once. CDR3 bases: TGCGCCAGCAGCCAAGAGGGACCTGGGGGCTTGAGGTTTAGGGGAACTGAAGCTTTCTTT. Translation gives CASSQEGPGGLRFRGTEAFF. The chain combines TRBV4-1 with TRBJ1-1, with D perhaps TRBD1 (6 bases). Germline V gives CDR1 MGHRA, CDR2 YSYEKL. The CDR3 runs 20 residues. Trimming removed 0 bases from V and 5 bases from J, with 28 bases in between.

The rearrangement links TRBV6-5 to TRBJ2-1; 9 bases fit TRBD2. The trim removed 6 bases at V and 0 bases at J, leaving 3 bases unmatched. Germline V CDR1 and CDR2: MNHEY, SVGAGI. This CDR3 is built from 15 residues. In nucleotides, the CDR3 is TGTGCCAGCAGCCTAGCGGGAACCTCCTACAATGAGCAGTTCTTC. It encodes CASSLAGTSYNEQFF.

The rearrangement uses TRBV7-8 and TRBJ2-7; D gene uncertain. Germline V gene lookup returns CDR1 SGHVS and CDR2 FQNEAQ. The ends were cut back, 7 bases at V and 4 bases at J, with 20 bases in the middle. This CDR3 has 15 amino acids. This CDR3 reads CASTLTGSSSYEQYF. CDR3 nucleotide sequence: TGTGCCAGCACCCTCACCGGGTCATCCTCTTACGAGCAGTACTTC. Full variable domain (outside the CDR3, taken from reference TRBV7-8 and TRBJ2-7): GAGVSQSPRYKVAKRGQDVALRCDPISGHVSLFWYQQALGQGPEFLTYFQNEAQLDKSGLPSDRFFAERPEGSVSTLKIQRTQQEDSAVYLCASTLTGSSSYEQYFGPGTRLTVT.

This chain uses TRBV7-9 with TRBJ2-3; D is perhaps TRBD2 (6 bases). The germline V and J ends were trimmed by 11 bases and 0 bases, with 12 bases remaining between them. The CDR3 loop spans 13 amino acids. Germline values: CDR1 SEHNR, CDR2 FQNEAQ (reference sequence). CDR3 in DNA: TGTGCCGGAGGGTTTGGGAGCACAGATACGCAGTATTTT. Amino acid sequence: CAGGFGSTDTQYF.

The V gene is TRBV6-1, the J gene TRBJ1-5; maybe TRBD1 (6 bases). In germline, CDR1 is MNHNS, CDR2 SASEGT. The V end was cut by 6 bases, the J end by 6 bases, with 12 bases between. The CDR3 totals 13 residues. DNA for the CDR3: TGTGCCAGCAGAAGGACAGAAGGTCAGCCCCAGCATTTT. Translating it yields CASRRTEGQPQHF.

The chain couples TRBV5-1 to TRBJ2-5, with 8 bases matching TRBD2. From germline, CDR1 is SGHRS and CDR2 YFSETQ. This CDR3 spans 14 amino acids. V shed 4 bases and J 4 bases; nucleotides not matched to a gene: 6. CDR3 loop: CASSTGTRRETQYF. CDR3 DNA: TGCGCCAGCAGCACTGGGACTAGGCGAGAGACCCAGTACTTC.

Only a few counts were recorded for this clone. The chain links TRBV15 to TRBJ1-4; the D gene is possibly TRBD1 (5 bases). V lost 5 bases to trimming and J lost 12 bases, with 13 bases between them. Looked up from germline, CDR1 is LNHNV and CDR2 is YYDKDF (reference sequence). This CDR3 has 12 residues. The CDR3 DNA follows: TGTGCCACCAGCTGGGACGCCCGGGAACTGTTTTTT. Translated, it gives CATSWDARELFF.

The rearrangement uses TRBV6-4 and TRBJ2-7; D possibly corresponds to TRBD1 (5 bases). V lost 2 bases and J lost 2, with 7 bases in between. CDR3 length: 13 residues. Germline V CDR1 and CDR2: MRHNA, SNTAGT. Here the CDR3 DNA reads TGTGCCAGCAGTGACCGACAGACCTACGAGCAGTACTTC. Amino acids: CASSDRQTYEQYF.

The CDR3 sequence: CASSLGQHYGYTF. The CDR3 coding sequence is TGTGCCAGCAGTCTGGGACAGCACTATGGCTACACCTTC. This chain joins TRBV28 and TRBJ1-2; the match to TRBD1 covers 7 bases. The CDR3 runs to 13 residues. V gave up 5 bases and J gave up 3 bases; unmatched junction bases: 3. Per the germline V gene, CDR1 is MDHEN and CDR2 is SYDVKM.

This chain links TRBV6-5 with TRBJ2-7; 8 positions agree with TRBD2. The V and J ends lost 2 bases and 4 bases, in that order; junction bases with no gene match: 7. The germline V gene has CDR1 MNHEY and CDR2 SVGAGI. The length of the CDR3 is 15 residues. CDR3 loop: CASSYETSAPYEQYF. CDR3 in DNA: TGTGCCAGCAGTTACGAGACTAGCGCCCCGTACGAGCAGTACTTC.

The rearrangement uses TRBV28 and TRBJ1-5, with a possible D match to TRBD1 (5 bases). Germline values: CDR1 MDHEN, CDR2 SYDVKM. This CDR3 has 15 residues. V dropped 5 bases and J dropped 5 bases, with 16 bases sitting between them. The CDR3 coding sequence is TGTGCCAGCAGTCATCCGTGGGGGTTGGATCAGCCCCAGCATTTT. Translated: CASSHPWGLDQPQHF.

V gene TRBV2 combines with J gene TRBJ2-7; no clear D gene. V lost 6 bases, J lost 4 bases, and 10 bases lay in between. The length of the CDR3 is 12 residues. Looked up from germline, CDR1 is SNHLY and CDR2 is FYNNEI. The CDR3 DNA sequence: TGTGCCAGCAGCCCCCTAGGGTACGAGCAGTACTTC. As protein: CASSPLGYEQYF.

V gene TRBV7-2 combines with J gene TRBJ2-1; 13 bases agree with TRBD2. The CDR3 covers 19 residues. The germline V gene has CDR1 SGHTA and CDR2 FQGNSA. V dropped 5 bases and J dropped 4; count of bases not matched to a gene: 14. The CDR3 reads CASSLRARTSGRGYNEQFF. The CDR3 DNA sequence: TGTGCCAGCAGCCTTAGAGCCCGCACTAGCGGGAGGGGGTACAATGAGCAGTTCTTC.

A note on this clone: Other DNA sequences in the same sample also yield this CDR3. The CDR3 reads CASSQDSRTAGGGELFF. The CDR3 DNA follows: TGCGCCAGCAGCCAGGATAGCCGGACAGCAGGAGGCGGGGAGCTGTTTTTT. The chain has TRBV4-1 and TRBJ2-2; a weak D match, TRBD1 (6 bases). V was shortened by 3 bases and J by 7 bases, with 21 bases between the two germline ends. The CDR3 spans 17 residues. Germline V gives CDR1 MGHRA, CDR2 YSYEKL.

The chain links TRBV7-9 to TRBJ2-3; D not resolved. The CDR3 extends over 13 amino acids. V was trimmed by 6 bases and J by 4 bases, leaving 11 bases between them. Germline V CDR1 and CDR2: SEHNR, FQNEAQ (reference sequence). The CDR3 sequence: CASRSQDPDTQYF. CDR3 bases: TGTGCCAGCAGGTCCCAAGATCCAGATACGCAGTATTTT.

V is TRBV9 and J is TRBJ2-3; D perhaps matches TRBD1 (6 bases). Germline values: CDR1 SGDLS, CDR2 YYNGEE. This CDR3 spans 15 amino acids. V lost 2 bases, J lost 0 bases, and 10 bases lay in between. CDR3 sequence (DNA): TGTGCCAGCAGCGTTGAGGGGGATAGCACAGATACGCAGTATTTT. Amino acid sequence: CASSVEGDSTDTQYF.

J is TRBJ2-1 and V is TRBV7-3, with 9 bases that match TRBD2. V lost 1 base to trimming and J lost 3 bases; unmatched junction nucleotides: 1. The CDR3 consists of 15 residues. The germline CDR1 and CDR2 sequences are SGHTA and FQGTGA. The CDR3 sequence: CASSLISGGYNEQFF. The CDR3, as DNA: TGTGCCAGCAGCTTAATTAGCGGGGGCTACAATGAGCAGTTCTTC.